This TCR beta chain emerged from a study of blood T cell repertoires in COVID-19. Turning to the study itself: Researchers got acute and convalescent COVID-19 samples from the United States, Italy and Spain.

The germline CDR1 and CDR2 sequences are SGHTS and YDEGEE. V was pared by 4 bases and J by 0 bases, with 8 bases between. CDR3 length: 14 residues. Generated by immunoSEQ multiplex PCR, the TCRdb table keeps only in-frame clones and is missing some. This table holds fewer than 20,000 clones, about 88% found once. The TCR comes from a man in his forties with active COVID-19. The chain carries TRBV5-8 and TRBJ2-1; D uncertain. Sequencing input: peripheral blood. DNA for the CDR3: TGTGCCAGCAGCCGATCTAACTCCTACAATGAGCAGTTCTTC. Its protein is CASSRSNSYNEQFF.